The 18 T cell receptor beta chains reported below all come from one sample, sequenced in a study of blood T cell repertoires in COVID-19. Measured with immunoSEQ multiplex PCR; TCRdb has only the in-frame clones, and not every one. The sample lists around 160,000 clones; 85% were seen once. What was sequenced was peripheral blood. These TCRs come from a woman in her thirties or forties with active or convalescent COVID-19.

The rearrangement links TRBV10-3 to TRBJ1-2, with D possibly matching TRBD1 (6 bases). V gave up 6 bases and J gave up 7 bases, with 18 bases separating them. This CDR3 is 14 amino acids long. Germline V lookup: CDR1 ENHRY, CDR2 SYGVKD. The CDR3 protein is CAIRGTTGVGGYTF. The CDR3 coding sequence is TGTGCCATCAGGGGTACGACAGGTGTAGGTGGCTACACCTTC.

CDR3 nucleotide sequence: TGTGCCAGCAGTTTTGGGACAGGAGGAAGGAATCAGCCCCAGCATTTT. Translating it yields CASSFGTGGRNQPQHF. The chain carries TRBV3-1 (or the pseudogene TRBV3-2) and TRBJ1-5; 8 nucleotides align to TRBD1. The V and J ends lost 6 bases and 4 bases, in that order; junction bases with no gene match: 11. Germline V gene lookup returns CDR1 LGHDT and CDR2 YNNKEL (reference sequence). The CDR3 spans 16 residues.

This clone appeared once. The chain links TRBV5-1 to TRBJ2-4; TRBD2 aligns across 7 bases. Germline assignment: CDR1 SGHRS and CDR2 YFSETQ. After removal of 7 bases from V and 9 bases from J, the junction contained 13 bases not matched to a gene. This CDR3 region has 14 residues. Here the CDR3 DNA reads TGCGCCAGCGGACCGGACGCAGAGCGGGGCATTCAGTACTTC. Translating gives CASGPDAERGIQYF. The variable domain in full, completed from reference TRBV5-1 and TRBJ2-4, reads KAGVTQTPRYLIKTRGQQVTLSCSPISGHRSVSWYQQTPGQGLQFLFEYFSETQRNKGNFPGRFSGRQFSNSRSEMNVSTLELGDSALYLCASGPDAERGIQYFGAGTRLSVL.

This chain links TRBV5-1 with TRBJ2-3; tentative D call: TRBD2 (6 bases). Trimming took off 3 bases at V and 3 bases at J, with 11 bases between the two ends. Germline lookup yields CDR1 SGHRS and CDR2 YFSETQ. This CDR3 has 14 residues. The CDR3 sequence is CASSSAGWTDTQYF. For the CDR3, the DNA is TGCGCCAGCAGCTCCGCGGGGTGGACAGATACGCAGTATTTT.

V and J are TRBV20-1 and TRBJ1-5; D remains unclear. The germline V and J ends were trimmed by 3 bases and 1 base, with 13 bases remaining between them. The length of the CDR3 is 15 residues. CDR1 and CDR2 (germline): DFQATT, SNEGSKA (reference sequence). The chain's CDR3 is CSASPVVMSNQPQHF. In nucleotides, the CDR3 is TGCAGTGCTAGTCCGGTAGTAATGAGCAATCAGCCCCAGCATTTT.

The V call is TRBV28, the J call TRBJ1-5, with D maybe TRBD1 (6 bases). CDR3 length: 19 residues. The V end lost 6 bases, the J end lost 0 bases, and 24 bases lay between the germline ends. Looked up from germline, CDR1 is MDHEN and CDR2 is SYDVKM. As DNA, the CDR3 is TGTGCCAGCAGCCCCCCCTACAGGGCTCCGGTGGATAGCAATCAGCCCCAGCATTTT. It encodes CASSPPYRAPVDSNQPQHF.

The CDR3 nucleotides read TGTGCCAGCAGGGCCGGGACAGGGCCTGACTATGGCTACACCTTC. Protein product: CASRAGTGPDYGYTF. This chain connects TRBV21-1 to TRBJ1-2; the D call TRBD1 from the table was never checked on the DNA. TRBV21-1 is a known pseudogene. This CDR3 spans 15 amino acids.

This chain connects TRBV5-1 to TRBJ1-2, with 8 bases aligning to TRBD1. This CDR3 has 15 residues. With 4 bases clipped from V and 3 bases from J, the junction kept 8 bases outside the gene matches. CDR1 is SGHRS and CDR2 is YFSETQ in the germline V gene. CDR3 residues: CASSPRQGIDYGYTF. The CDR3 bases are TGCGCCAGCAGCCCCCGACAGGGGATAGACTATGGCTACACCTTC.

The chain carries TRBV5-1 and TRBJ2-1, with 10 nucleotides matching TRBD2. V lost 4 bases to trimming and J lost 6 bases; unmatched junction nucleotides: 10. Germline CDR1 is SGHRS and CDR2 is YFSETQ. This CDR3 is built from 16 residues. CDR3 nucleotide sequence: TGCGCCAGCAGCGAACTGACTAGCGGGCCTACCAATGAGCAGTTCTTC. Protein: CASSELTSGPTNEQFF.

The rearrangement uses TRBV5-8 and TRBJ2-7; D uncertain. CDR3 length: 11 residues. Germline V gives CDR1 SGHTS, CDR2 YDEGEE. The V and J ends lost 2 bases and 8 bases respectively, with 8 bases between them. The DNA for the CDR3 is TGTGCCAGCAGCTTTGCGGTCCAGCAGTACTTC. It specifies CASSFAVQQYF.

The rearrangement uses TRBV27 and TRBJ1-2, with TRBD1 matching over 9 bases. The CDR3 is 15 residues long. V shed 6 bases and J 4 bases; nucleotides not matched to a gene: 9. The V gene's germline CDR1 is MNHEY and CDR2 SMNVEV (reference sequence). CDR3 region: CASRGDREGAYGYTF. Written as DNA, the CDR3 is TGTGCCAGCAGGGGGGACAGGGAGGGGGCCTATGGCTACACCTTC.

V is TRBV4-1 and J is TRBJ1-1; D call uncertain. The germline V gene has CDR1 MGHRA and CDR2 YSYEKL. Trimming took off 2 bases at V and 3 bases at J, with 10 bases between the two ends. This CDR3 region has 14 residues. CDR3 coding DNA: TGCGCCAGCAGCCAAAAAGCGGCCTACACTGAAGCTTTCTTT. Translated: CASSQKAAYTEAFF.

CDR3 loop: CASSALRGLAANEQFF. Written as DNA, the CDR3 is TGTGCCAGCAGCGCCCTGCGGGGACTAGCCGCCAATGAGCAGTTCTTC. This chain connects TRBV5-6 to TRBJ2-1; TRBD2 matches 9 bases. The CDR3 consists of 16 residues. Germline trimming cut 4 bases from V and 6 bases from J; bases unmatched to any gene: 11. Germline loops: CDR1 SGHDT, CDR2 YYEEEE. Looking up the rest from reference TRBV5-6 and TRBJ2-1 gives the full variable domain: DAGVTQSPTHLIKTRGQQVTLRCSPKSGHDTVSWYQQALGQGPQFIFQYYEEEERQRGNFPDRFSGHQFPNYSSELNVNALLLGDSALYLCASSALRGLAANEQFFGPGTRLTVL.

J is TRBJ1-4 and V is TRBV6-5; D unresolved. In germline, CDR1 is MNHEY, CDR2 SVGAGI. CDR3 size: 13 residues. Trimming left V 6 bases short and J 4 bases short, with 9 bases between. DNA for the CDR3: TGTGCCAGCAGGAGAGTGAATAATGAAAAACTGTTTTTT. Translated, it gives CASRRVNNEKLFF.

The rearrangement links TRBV4-3 to TRBJ1-2; D might be TRBD1 (6 bases). V was cut by 0 bases and J by 8 bases, with 19 bases left in between. Germline lookup yields CDR1 LGHNA and CDR2 YSLEER. The CDR3 contains 16 residues. CDR3 sequence: CASSQDSGHAGRGYTF. Here the CDR3 DNA reads TGCGCCAGCAGCCAAGATTCGGGACATGCAGGCCGGGGCTACACCTTC.

This chain uses TRBV28 with TRBJ1-4; D not certain. This CDR3 comprises 13 residues. Germline V gene sequence: CDR1 MDHEN, CDR2 SYDVKM. The ends were cut back, 11 bases at V and 7 bases at J, with 17 bases in the middle. The CDR3 DNA reads as TGTGCCTACTCCGGAGGGTGGGGTGAAAAACTGTTTTTT. Protein: CAYSGGWGEKLFF.

The chain links TRBV6-6 to TRBJ1-2, with 9 bases identical to TRBD1. This CDR3 spans 17 amino acids. The V gene end was trimmed by 6 bases and the J gene end by 2 bases; junction bases not matched to a gene: 13. Germline assignment: CDR1 MNHNY and CDR2 SVGAGI (reference sequence). The CDR3 nucleotides are TGTGCCAGCAGGCGACCGGGACAGGGACCCTTAAACTATGGCTACACCTTC. This sequence encodes CASRRPGQGPLNYGYTF.

This clone was seen more than once but under ten times. V is TRBV28 and J is TRBJ1-1, with D hard to call. The length of the CDR3 is 13 residues. Germline CDR1 reads MDHEN; CDR2 reads SYDVKM. V lost 7 bases to trimming and J lost 1 base, with 10 bases between them. The chain's CDR3 is CASTPSPNTEAFF. CDR3 bases: TGTGCCAGCACCCCTTCCCCGAACACTGAAGCTTTCTTT.